A single sample gave rise to the 19 T cell receptor beta chains below, sequenced in a study of T cells in Graves' hyperthyroidism and ophthalmopathy (dated by TCRdb to about 2019). Preparation of the library involved multiplex PCR. Sequencer: Illumina HiSeq 2000. Amplification of TCR beta CDR3 regions was carried out from RNA transcripts. For the first round of RT-PCR on the TCR CDR3, the HTBI primer set was used together with the Qiagen OneStep RT-PCR kit. TCRdb's own reprocessing of the public reads used fastp at Q25 and MiXCR and kept productive beta chains. Identical CDR3 proteins give one entry, which carries the most common genes and DNA. The sample includes approximately 640,000 distinct CDR3 sequences, with roughly 17% observed a single time. Of the sample, less than 4.5% is held by the ten largest clones. Sequencing input: blood. Receptor source: a woman younger than 45 with Graves' hyperthyroidism.

This chain joins TRBV7-9 and TRBJ1-2; no clear D gene. Germline V gives CDR1 SEHNR, CDR2 FQNEAQ (reference sequence). Deletions cut 2 bases from V and 5 bases from J, with 9 bases between. The CDR3 length is 13 residues. CDR3 amino acids: CASSLSVLYGYTF. The CDR3 bases are TGTGCCAGCAGCTTATCAGTCCTTTATGGCTACACCTTC.

This clonotype was observed many times. The chain recombines TRBV28 with TRBJ2-1; possibly TRBD2 for D (5 bases). The CDR3 is 17 amino acids. The V end lost 4 bases, the J end lost 0 bases, and 16 bases lay between the germline ends. Germline CDR1 is MDHEN and CDR2 is SYDVKM. The CDR3 sequence is CASSSPSGINSYNEQFF. CDR3 in DNA: TGTGCCAGCAGTTCCCCGAGCGGAATAAACTCCTACAATGAGCAGTTCTTC.

The chain recombines TRBV7-8 with TRBJ1-2, with D maybe TRBD1 (5 bases). The V end lost 4 bases, the J end lost 2 bases, and 20 bases lay between the germline ends. CDR1 and CDR2 from the germline V gene are SGHVS and FQNEAQ. CDR3 length equals 17 residues. The CDR3 spells CASSYGTLGISNYGYTF. CDR3 nucleotide sequence: TGTGCCAGCAGCTACGGGACTCTAGGGATTTCCAACTATGGCTACACCTTC.

The chain links TRBV19 to TRBJ2-1; unclear D gene. The CDR3 covers 16 residues. Deletions cut 3 bases from V and 0 bases from J, with 12 bases between. Germline loops: CDR1 LNHDA, CDR2 SQIVND (reference sequence). CDR3 in DNA: TGTGCCAGTAGTATGTCCGGGCCCCTCTCCTACAATGAGCAGTTCTTC. As protein: CASSMSGPLSYNEQFF.

The rearrangement joins TRBV7-9 to TRBJ2-7, with 9 bases identical to TRBD1. CDR1 and CDR2 (germline): SEHNR, FQNEAQ (reference sequence). CDR3 length equals 15 residues. Trimming took 4 bases from V and 1 from J; bases not matched to a gene: 5. The CDR3 DNA reads as TGTGCCAGCAGCTCCGGGACAGGGAGGTCCTACGAGCAGTACTTC. This sequence encodes CASSSGTGRSYEQYF. The full variable domain, rest sourced from reference TRBV7-9 and TRBJ2-7, is DTGVSQNPRHKITKRGQNVTFRCDPISEHNRLYWYRQTLGQGPEFLTYFQNEAQLEKSRLLSDRFSAERPKGSFSTLEIQRTEQGDSAMYLCASSSGTGRSYEQYFGPGTRLTVT.

The table lists this clonotype with many counts. The chain carries TRBV20-1 and TRBJ2-1; D tentatively fits TRBD1 or TRBD2 (5 bases each). Germline CDR1 reads DFQATT; CDR2 reads SNEGSKA (reference sequence). Trimming shortened V by 6 bases and J by 8 bases, and 23 bases separated the two germline ends. The length of the CDR3 is 15 residues. This CDR3 is CSATPGRPTPYEQFF. The CDR3 nucleotides read TGCAGTGCAACCCCGGGACGCCCCACCCCGTATGAGCAGTTCTTC.

A few counts support this clonotype. A much larger clone differs from this one at a single base, so this may be a read error. The V gene is TRBV7-3, the J gene TRBJ2-5; D remains unclear. This CDR3 is built from 13 residues. From germline, CDR1 is SGHTA and CDR2 FQGTGA. CDR3 in DNA: TGTGCCAGCAGCTCCCAGTACCAAGAGACCCGGTACTTC. Protein: CASSSQYQETRYF.

The chain has TRBV5-1 and TRBJ2-1; 12 bases map to TRBD2. From germline, CDR1 is SGHRS and CDR2 YFSETQ. J gave up 4 bases and V 4 bases, and 6 bases lay outside the gene matches. The CDR3 consists of 16 residues. The CDR3 DNA reads TGCGCCAGCAGCCCCAGGACTAGCGGGATTTACAATGAGCAGTTCTTC. As protein: CASSPRTSGIYNEQFF.

About this clonotype: This may be a read error: a much more frequent sequence differs by one nucleotide. The chain joins TRBV30 to TRBJ2-1; D gene uncertain. The CDR3 length is 12 residues. V was clipped by 2 bases and J by 5 bases, with 7 bases between them. CDR1 GTSNPN and CDR2 SVGIG come from the germline V gene (reference sequence). The CDR3 DNA follows: TGTGCCTGGAGTTCAGAAAACAATGAGCAGTTCTTC. The encoded protein is CAWSSENNEQFF.

V gene TRBV7-3 combines with J gene TRBJ2-2, with D perhaps matching TRBD2 (7 bases). The germline gives CDR1 SGHTA, CDR2 FQGTGA. The V end lost 5 bases, the J end lost 6 bases, and 10 bases lay between the germline ends. The CDR3 has 13 residues. The CDR3: CASSTRGPGELFF. The CDR3 nucleotides are TGTGCCAGCAGCACGCGGGGGCCCGGGGAGCTGTTTTTT.

The rearrangement joins TRBV12-3 or TRBV12-4 to TRBJ1-1; D is unresolved. Trimming cost V 6 bases and J 7 bases, with 12 bases left between them. This CDR3 is 12 amino acids long. Written as DNA, the CDR3 is TGTGCCAGCAGCACCGACTATGTTGAAGCTTTCTTT. Protein product: CASSTDYVEAFF.

The CDR3 DNA sequence: TGCGCCAGCCAAACCGGCTACAACACCGGGGAGCTGTTTTTT. Amino acid sequence: CASQTGYNTGELFF. The chain uses TRBV4-3 and TRBJ2-2; no definite D call. Trimming took off 8 bases at V and 2 bases at J, with 12 bases between the two ends. The CDR3 sequence is 14 residues long. Germline-derived CDR1 and CDR2 are LGHNA and YSLEER.

The chain recombines TRBV7-2 with TRBJ1-3; D is perhaps TRBD1 (6 bases). Trimming took 1 base from V and 0 from J, leaving 13 bases between them. The CDR3 loop spans 17 amino acids. The V gene's germline CDR1 is SGHTA and CDR2 FQGNSA. CDR3 region: CASSLVPGALSGNTIYF. Written as DNA, the CDR3 is TGTGCCAGCAGCTTAGTTCCAGGGGCCCTCTCTGGAAACACCATATATTTT. The full variable domain, in which reference TRBV7-2 and TRBJ1-3 provide the parts outside the CDR3, is GAGVSQSPSNKVTEKGKDVELRCDPISGHTALYWYRQSLGQGLEFLIYFQGNSAPDKSGLPSDRFSAERTGGSVSTLTIQRTQQEDSAVYLCASSLVPGALSGNTIYFGEGSWLTVV.

This clonotype has just a few counts. This sequence joins TRBV29-1 and TRBJ1-6, with D possibly being TRBD1 (5 bases). With 6 bases removed from V and 8 bases from J, the gap between germline ends came to 17 bases. Germline CDR1 and CDR2: SQVTM and ANQGSEA. The CDR3 totals 14 residues. This CDR3 reads CSVALEQGDSPLHF. The CDR3, as DNA: TGCAGCGTCGCCCTGGAGCAGGGAGATTCACCCCTCCACTTT. The full variable domain, in which reference TRBV29-1 and TRBJ1-6 provide the parts outside the CDR3, is SAVISQKPSRDICQRGTSLTIQCQVDSQVTMMFWYRQQPGQSLTLIATANQGSEATYESGFVIDKFPISRPNLTFSTLTVSNMSPEDSSIYLCSVALEQGDSPLHFGNGTRLTVT.

The sample holds a few counts of this clonotype. The chain joins TRBV13 to TRBJ2-2; 7 positions agree with TRBD1. J gave up 3 bases and V 4 bases, and 8 bases lay outside the gene matches. Germline V CDR1 and CDR2: PRHDT, FYEKMQ (reference sequence). CDR3 length: 16 amino acids. The CDR3 region has the DNA TGTGCCAGCAGCTCAACCGGGACAGCTTACACCGGGGAGCTGTTTTTT. Protein: CASSSTGTAYTGELFF.

This chain connects TRBV10-3 to TRBJ1-2, with a tentative D call TRBD1 (6 bases). Trimming removed 8 bases at V and 3 bases at J, with 13 bases between. The CDR3 extends over 13 amino acids. Germline values: CDR1 ENHRY, CDR2 SYGVKD. Here the CDR3 reads CAIRTNRDYGYTF. DNA of the CDR3: TGTGCCATCCGGACCAACAGGGACTATGGCTACACCTTC.

As concerns this clonotype: Mismatch with germline at one junction end may stem from a read error. The chain has TRBV7-9 and TRBJ2-3, with TRBD2 identical over 7 bases. CDR3 length equals 15 residues. CDR1 and CDR2 (germline): SEHNR, FQNEAQ (reference sequence). For the CDR3, the DNA is TGCGCCAGCAGCCGGAACCAGCGGGACACAGATACGCAGTATTTT. Encoded protein: CASSRNQRDTDTQYF.

The V and J genes are TRBV5-1 and TRBJ1-1, with unresolved D. The CDR3 is 13 amino acids. Trimming stripped 1 base from V and 3 bases from J, with 7 bases between. The germline V gene encodes CDR1 SGHRS and CDR2 YFSETQ. CDR3 region: CASSLHGDTEAFF. The CDR3 DNA reads as TGCGCCAGCAGCTTGCACGGGGACACTGAAGCTTTCTTT.

This clonotype came up a few times. The chain couples TRBV15 to TRBJ2-7, with 14 bases fitting TRBD2. Trimming at V came to 1 base and at J to 6 bases, leaving 2 bases not matched to a gene. Looked up from germline, CDR1 is LNHNV and CDR2 is YYDKDF (reference sequence). The CDR3 contains 15 residues. The CDR3 DNA sequence: TGTGCCACCAGCAGAGCCGGGACTAGCGGGAGCGAGCAGTACTTC. Amino acid sequence: CATSRAGTSGSEQYF.